The 27 T cell receptor beta chains listed next were all sequenced from one sample in a study of T-cell reconstitution after alpha-beta-depleted transplantation in children. The library targeted TCRbeta and was prepared with unique molecular identifiers. TCRdb reanalysed the PCR reads using MiXCR and keeps one entry per CDR3 protein. The sample lists a few hundred thousand distinct CDR3 sequences, over 20% occurring once. The source material was PBMCs, sampled before TCRalphabeta/CD19-depleted stem cell transplant. All receptors come from a boy younger than two with Wiskott-Aldrich syndrome, due to receive a stem cell transplant.

This chain uses TRBV20-1 with TRBJ2-3, with D possibly being TRBD2 (5 bases). Between the trimmed V and J ends, which lost 6 bases and 1 base, there was a span of 23 bases. CDR1 is DFQATT, CDR2 SNEGSKA, per germline (reference sequence). The CDR3 is made up of 17 amino acids. The CDR3 region has the DNA TGCAGTGCCATCGTCCCCAGCGGAGGCCGAGGCACAGATACGCAGTATTTT. Its protein product is CSAIVPSGGRGTDTQYF.

The chain recombines TRBV6-2 or TRBV6-3 with TRBJ2-1, with a possible D match to TRBD2 (7 bases). Trimming left V 6 bases short and J 4 bases short, with 34 bases between. The CDR3 has 21 residues. Germline CDR1 reads MNHEY; CDR2 reads SVGEGT. CDR3 amino acids: CASSYGGGSAFPAGSYNEQFF. In DNA, the CDR3 is TGTGCCAGCAGCTATGGGGGCGGCAGCGCCTTCCCAGCGGGATCATACAATGAGCAGTTCTTC.

This clonotype has a handful of counts. The chain carries TRBV7-2 and TRBJ2-3; no definite D call. The CDR3 extends over 14 amino acids. The germline V gene encodes CDR1 SGHTA and CDR2 FQGNSA. Between the trimmed V and J ends, which lost 1 base and 8 bases, there was a span of 13 bases. CDR3 coding DNA: TGTGCCAGCAGCTTAGTTGGGAAGACCCGTACGCAGTATTTT. It is translated as CASSLVGKTRTQYF.

The sample holds a few counts of this clonotype. The genes are TRBV7-9 and TRBJ1-6, with unresolved D. Germline V gene lookup returns CDR1 SEHNR and CDR2 FQNEAQ (reference sequence). The V end was cut by 7 bases, the J end by 8 bases, with 18 bases between. The CDR3 sequence is 15 residues long. The CDR3 loop is CASKVGGTADSPLHF. Here the CDR3 DNA reads TGTGCCAGCAAAGTGGGCGGTACAGCGGATTCACCCCTCCACTTT.

DNA of the CDR3: TGTGCCAGCAGCTTACCAGGGCCCTGTAATTCACCCCTCCACTTT. It translates to CASSLPGPCNSPLHF. The V and J genes are TRBV5-8 and TRBJ1-6, with D tentatively TRBD1 (5 bases). Trimming stripped 2 bases from V and 6 bases from J, with 12 bases between. The germline gives CDR1 SGHTS, CDR2 YDEGEE. The CDR3 runs 15 residues.

This clonotype was recorded a few times. The chain has TRBV5-1 and TRBJ2-7; D may correspond to TRBD1 or TRBD2 (6 bases each). The CDR3 is 14 amino acids. V was trimmed by 8 bases and J by 2 bases, leaving 17 bases between them. Germline CDR1 and CDR2: SGHRS and YFSETQ. The CDR3 region has the DNA TGCGCCAGTCAGAGGGGGACTGGAGCCTACGAGCAGTACTTC. It yields the protein CASQRGTGAYEQYF.

J is TRBJ2-1 and V is TRBV9, with 14 positions matching TRBD2. CDR3 length equals 21 residues. Germline V gene lookup returns CDR1 SGDLS and CDR2 YYNGEE. V lost 4 bases and J lost 2; bases outside the gene matches: 17. In DNA, the CDR3 is TGTGCCAGCAGCCTGGGATTGGGACTAGCGGGAGTCAAGGGTCCCTACAATGAGCAGTTCTTC. It yields the protein CASSLGLGLAGVKGPYNEQFF. Looking up the rest from reference TRBV9 and TRBJ2-1 gives the full variable domain: DSGVTQTPKHLITATGQRVTLRCSPRSGDLSVYWYQQSLDQGLQFLIQYYNGEERAKGNILERFSAQQFPDLHSELNLSSLELGDSALYFCASSLGLGLAGVKGPYNEQFFGPGTRLTVL.

This clonotype was seen more than once but under ten times. This chain connects TRBV6-1 to TRBJ2-1, with TRBD2 matching 7 bases. Losses at the gene ends were 5 bases for V and 4 bases for J; bases not matched to a gene: 26. The CDR3 totals 21 residues. From germline, CDR1 is MNHNS and CDR2 SASEGT. The CDR3 nucleotides are TGTGCCAGCAGTCAATGCCCTTGTAGGGAGCGGGATAACCGACCGTACAATGAGCAGTTCTTC. Amino acids: CASSQCPCRERDNRPYNEQFF.

The V and J genes are TRBV5-1 and TRBJ2-7, with D possibly TRBD1 on 5 matching bases. The CDR3 extends over 15 amino acids. Per germline, CDR1 SGHRS and CDR2 YFSETQ. V was shortened by 0 bases and J by 5 bases, with 15 bases between the two germline ends. The CDR3 DNA reads as TGCGCCAGCAGCTTGGTGAGTGACAGTCCCAACGAGCAGTACTTC. Its protein product is CASSLVSDSPNEQYF.

At least ten counts were recorded for this clonotype. The rearrangement uses TRBV5-1 and TRBJ2-7, with a tentative D call TRBD2 (5 bases). Germline CDR1 SGHRS, CDR2 YFSETQ. This CDR3 is 14 amino acids long. Deletions cut 0 bases from V and 0 bases from J, with 7 bases between. The CDR3 protein is CASSLVGSSYEQYF. CDR3 in DNA: TGCGCCAGCAGCTTGGTAGGGAGCTCCTACGAGCAGTACTTC.

The chain combines TRBV12-3 or TRBV12-4 with TRBJ2-7; 10 nucleotides line up with TRBD2. The CDR3 spans 16 residues. After removal of 5 bases from V and 1 base from J, the junction contained 8 bases not matched to a gene. The CDR3, as DNA: TGTGCCAGCAGTCCCTGGACTAGCGGACCTTCCTACGAGCAGTACTTC. It encodes CASSPWTSGPSYEQYF.

The chain recombines TRBV12-3 or TRBV12-4 with TRBJ2-1, with TRBD2 identical over 7 bases. CDR3 length: 15 amino acids. V shed 4 bases and J 3 bases; nucleotides not matched to a gene: 6. CDR3 loop: CASSWGTILYNEQFF. In nucleotides, the CDR3 is TGTGCCAGCAGTTGGGGGACTATCCTCTACAATGAGCAGTTCTTC.

This clonotype occurred a few times. The rearrangement uses TRBV27 and TRBJ1-6; no clear D gene. The CDR3 is 14 amino acids. Germline lookup yields CDR1 MNHEY and CDR2 SMNVEV (reference sequence). The V and J ends lost 2 bases and 10 bases respectively, with 12 bases between them. CDR3 sequence reads: CASSLKATRSPLHF. The CDR3 DNA reads as TGTGCCAGCAGTTTAAAGGCCACACGCTCACCCCTCCACTTT.

This clonotype was counted a few times. The chain has TRBV5-6 and TRBJ1-1, with a possible D match to TRBD1 (5 bases). V was trimmed by 6 bases and J by 3 bases, leaving 15 bases between them. The germline V gene encodes CDR1 SGHDT and CDR2 YYEEEE. The CDR3 has 14 amino acids. The CDR3 bases are TGTGCCAGCACCACGAGGGGTGTAGACACTGAAGCTTTCTTT. Residues: CASTTRGVDTEAFF.

This clonotype has only a few counts. The chain recombines TRBV6-1 with TRBJ2-1; maybe TRBD2 (6 bases). The CDR3 covers 17 residues. The V gene's germline CDR1 is MNHNS and CDR2 SASEGT. V gave up 5 bases and J gave up 0 bases, with 17 bases separating them. The CDR3 nucleotides read TGTGCCAGCAGTCCAAGCCGGGACTCGATCTCCTACAATGAGCAGTTCTTC. This sequence encodes CASSPSRDSISYNEQFF.

This clonotype was counted a few times. The chain carries TRBV5-1 and TRBJ2-1; 9 bases agree with TRBD1. The germline V gene encodes CDR1 SGHRS and CDR2 YFSETQ. The CDR3 is 14 residues long. Trimming removed 1 base from V and 8 bases from J; junction bases left unmatched: 4. CDR3 region: CASSLTTGGDEQFF. The CDR3 nucleotides read TGCGCCAGCAGCTTGACAACAGGGGGCGATGAGCAGTTCTTC.

This clonotype was seen a few times. This chain uses TRBV2 with TRBJ2-7, with a tentative D call TRBD2 (5 bases). The CDR3 loop spans 14 amino acids. Germline values: CDR1 SNHLY, CDR2 FYNNEI. Trimming cost V 3 bases and J 12 bases, with 21 bases left between them. CDR3 in DNA: TGTGCCAGCAGTGACATGGGAGAATCCAAGCCGGGGTACTTC. It is translated as CASSDMGESKPGYF.

There are a few counts of this clonotype. The CDR3 DNA sequence: TGTGCCAGCGGTAGGGGCAATAATGAAAAACTGTTTTTT. Translating it yields CASGRGNNEKLFF. The chain recombines TRBV28 with TRBJ1-4; D is perhaps TRBD1 (5 bases). Trimming removed 8 bases from V and 4 bases from J, with 11 bases in between. The CDR3 covers 13 residues. The V gene's germline CDR1 is MDHEN and CDR2 SYDVKM.

This clonotype was seen only a few times. The chain has TRBV3-1 and TRBJ2-7; D might be TRBD2 (5 bases). The CDR3 is 14 residues long. Germline-derived CDR1 and CDR2 are LGHDT and YNNKEL (reference sequence). V was trimmed by 2 bases and J by 2 bases, leaving 10 bases between them. Written as DNA, the CDR3 is TGTGCCAGCAGCCAAAGGACTGAGGCCTACGAGCAGTACTTC. Encoded protein: CASSQRTEAYEQYF.

The chain joins TRBV12-3 or TRBV12-4 to TRBJ1-5; 8 bases are shared with TRBD1. Trimming took 8 bases from V and 3 from J; bases not matched to a gene: 3. The CDR3 covers 13 residues. For the CDR3, the DNA is TGTGCCAGCCGGGACAGGAACAATCAGCCCCAGCATTTT. Protein: CASRDRNNQPQHF.

The V and J genes are TRBV24-1 and TRBJ2-2; TRBD2 matches at 10 bases. Germline V gene lookup returns CDR1 KGHDR and CDR2 SFDVKD. The CDR3 consists of 20 residues. V dropped 1 base and J dropped 5; count of bases not matched to a gene: 15. The CDR3, as DNA: TGTGCCACCAGTGATTTTGGTTCGGCGGTAGCGGGAGGTGGGACCGGGGAGCTGTTTTTT. This translates into CATSDFGSAVAGGGTGELFF.

The chain combines TRBV6-5 with TRBJ2-3, with D perhaps TRBD1 (5 bases). Trimming removed 2 bases from V and 7 bases from J, with 13 bases in between. The CDR3 has 14 residues. Per germline, CDR1 MNHEY and CDR2 SVGAGI. CDR3 in DNA: TGTGCCAGCAGTTACAAAGGGGCAGCACATACGCAGTATTTT. Encoded protein: CASSYKGAAHTQYF.

Only a few counts were recorded for this clonotype. In DNA form, the CDR3 reads TGTGCCATCAGTGACCAGGTTCGGAATAGCGGGATGGGGGAGTTCTTC. Translated: CAISDQVRNSGMGEFF. The J gene is TRBJ2-1, the V gene TRBV10-3; 8 bases match TRBD2. From germline, CDR1 is ENHRY and CDR2 SYGVKD. V was pared by 3 bases and J by 14 bases, with 18 bases of the junction left unmatched. The CDR3 totals 16 residues.

The rearrangement joins TRBV9 to TRBJ2-3, with D unresolved. The germline V and J ends were trimmed by 0 bases and 4 bases, with 9 bases remaining between them. Per germline, CDR1 SGDLS and CDR2 YYNGEE. CDR3 size: 14 residues. CDR3 DNA sequence: TGTGCCAGCAGCGTAGAAAGGCTGGCAGATACGCAGTATTTT. Amino acids: CASSVERLADTQYF.

The chain uses TRBV7-8 and TRBJ2-3; D may be TRBD1 (5 bases). CDR3 length: 14 amino acids. Germline CDR1 is SGHVS and CDR2 is FQNEAQ. V lost 2 bases and J lost 4, with 10 bases in between. CDR3 DNA sequence: TGTGCCAGCAGCTTACCCGGACACGCAGATACGCAGTATTTT. Translating it yields CASSLPGHADTQYF.

The chain uses TRBV6-1 and TRBJ2-5, with 10 bases lining up with TRBD1. CDR1 is MNHNS and CDR2 is SASEGT in the germline V gene. Trimming cost V 6 bases and J 7 bases; bases outside gene matches: 8. The length of the CDR3 is 14 residues. CDR3 in amino acids: CASRPLTGGGTQYF. The CDR3 bases are TGTGCCAGCAGGCCCTTGACAGGGGGCGGGACCCAGTACTTC.

This clonotype turned up a few times. CDR3 DNA sequence: TGTGCCAGCAGTTTAAGACTAGCGATGATCAATGAGCAGTTCTTC. This gives the protein CASSLRLAMINEQFF. The chain couples TRBV27 to TRBJ2-1, with 8 bases fitting TRBD2. Trimming at V came to 2 bases and at J to 6 bases, leaving 6 bases not matched to a gene. The CDR3 contains 15 residues. CDR1 and CDR2 from the germline V gene are MNHEY and SMNVEV (reference sequence).